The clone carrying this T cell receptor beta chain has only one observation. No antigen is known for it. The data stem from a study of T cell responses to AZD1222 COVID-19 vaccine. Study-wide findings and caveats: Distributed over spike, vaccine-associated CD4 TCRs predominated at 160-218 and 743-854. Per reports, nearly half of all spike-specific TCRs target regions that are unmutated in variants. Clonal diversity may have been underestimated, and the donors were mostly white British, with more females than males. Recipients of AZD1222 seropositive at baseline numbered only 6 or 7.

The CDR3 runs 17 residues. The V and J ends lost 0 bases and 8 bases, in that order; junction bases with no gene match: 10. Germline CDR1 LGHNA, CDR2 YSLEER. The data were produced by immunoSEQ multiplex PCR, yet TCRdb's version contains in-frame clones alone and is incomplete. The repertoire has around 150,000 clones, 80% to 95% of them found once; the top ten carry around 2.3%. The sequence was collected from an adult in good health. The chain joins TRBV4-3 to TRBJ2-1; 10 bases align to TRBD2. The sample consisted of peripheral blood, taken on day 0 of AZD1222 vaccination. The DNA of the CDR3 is TGCGCCAGCAGCCAAGACATCCTAGCGGGGGTGGTCGATGAGCAGTTCTTC. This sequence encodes CASSQDILAGVVDEQFF.